These 4 T cell receptor beta chains share one sample of origin, sequenced in a study of blood T cell repertoires in COVID-19 (dated by TCRdb to about 2020). Library creation used the immunoSEQ multiplex PCR assay. TCRdb's version of the immuneACCESS table is confined to in-frame rearrangements and falls short of the full clone set. An unresolved V gene accounts for under half of the shortfall where checked; the remainder is of unknown origin. The sample table lists tens of thousands of clones, more than 80% of them with a count of one. The ten largest account for around 0.39% of the sample. The sample comprised peripheral blood. The receptors come from a middle-aged man with COVID-19, enrolled during active disease.

The table lists this clone with a count of one. V and J are TRBV21-1 and TRBJ2-7; whether TRBD1, the table's D call, matches the DNA was not checked. TRBV21-1 is termed a pseudogene. The CDR3 spans 15 residues. This chain's CDR3 is CASKGEGTGDYEQYF. The DNA of the CDR3 is TGTGCCAGCAAGGGGGAGGGGACAGGTGATTACGAGCAGTACTTC.

Here the CDR3 reads CATSRNTGLYEQYF. CDR3 DNA sequence: TGTGCCACCAGCAGAAATACAGGATTATACGAGCAGTACTTC. The chain uses TRBV15 and TRBJ2-7, with a possible D match to TRBD1 (5 bases). Germline assignment: CDR1 LNHNV and CDR2 YYDKDF (reference sequence). Trimming took off 2 bases at V and 4 bases at J, with 12 bases between the two ends. CDR3 length equals 14 residues.

The chain couples TRBV2 to TRBJ1-5; TRBD1 agrees at 11 bases. Trimming took 2 bases from V and 2 from J; bases not matched to a gene: 17. The CDR3 extends over 21 amino acids. Germline V lookup: CDR1 SNHLY, CDR2 FYNNEI. The CDR3 region has the DNA TGTGCCAGCAGTGAAAAAAAGTTCGGGACAGGGGGATATGGTGGCAATCAGCCCCAGCATTTT. Translation gives CASSEKKFGTGGYGGNQPQHF.

This chain connects TRBV7-9 to TRBJ2-2, with 8 bases aligning to TRBD1. This CDR3 is built from 14 residues. V dropped 5 bases and J dropped 7; count of bases not matched to a gene: 6. Per the germline V gene, CDR1 is SEHNR and CDR2 is FQNEAQ (reference sequence). CDR3 sequence: CASSMYRGSGELFF. CDR3 in DNA: TGTGCCAGCAGCATGTACAGGGGGAGCGGGGAGCTGTTTTTT.